A single T cell receptor (beta chain) is shown here with its context. What antigen it recognizes has not been identified. Per-base qualities were not stored, and no clone one base away is much larger. Whole blood was collected in K2EDTA tubes by collaborating institutions according to the institutions' own protocols. For TCRbeta analysis, collaborators shipped samples in one of three forms: frozen whole blood, isolated PBMCs, or DNA extracted from either of those sample types. These data originate in a study of blood T cell repertoires in COVID-19 (TCRdb year 2020). Study-level background: The collaborator samples originated in the United States, Italy and Spain and spanned the acute and convalescent phases of COVID-19. The prospective study material was composed of cDNA or gDNA derived from T cells, B-cell-depleted T cells, or PBMCs. The sample metadata nearly always contained a de-identified subject ID, COVID-19 status, age in years and sex. HLA class I and class II types, where available, came from metadata supplied by the sample provider rather than from assay-based typing. The dataset comprised deeply sampled blood TCRbeta repertoires from subjects exposed to, actively infected with, or recovered from COVID-19. Samples came from the ongoing ImmuneRACE study (first 160 participants) plus 1,254 subjects from 6 global collaborators. The repertoires were made available in a free public database intended to serve as a resource for research on the immune response to SARS-CoV-2. Study-wide findings and limitations: Clinical and demographic metadata were provided uncurated, with the amount varying by source and participant.

V sheds 10 bases and J sheds 4 bases, leaving 16 bases between their ends. From the cysteine up to the phenylalanine, the CDR3 has a length of 13 residues. Just the 39-base CDR3 DNA is kept, in frame starting at base 1. CDR1 and CDR2 were assigned from the germline V gene as MDHEN and SYDVKM. TCRbeta CDR3 regions were amplified from genomic DNA using the immunoSEQ Assay, a bias-controlled multiplex PCR. Regarding the original processing steps: The number of nucleated cells in each sample was estimated from the amplification of reference gene primers within the assay. Sequence reads were collapsed and filtered to measure the absolute abundance of every unique TCRbeta CDR3 rearrangement. For each sample, productive Simpson clonality was calculated by taking the square root of Simpson's diversity index across productive rearrangements. TCRdb took over this immuneACCESS table, retaining in-frame rearrangements with V and J assigned. Such tables are incomplete; in checked studies, under half of the missing clones stem from an unresolved V gene, and the remainder is unexplained. V and J calls and clone size come straight from that table; D and trimming were deduced from the DNA. Within this sample are about 120,000 clones, with under 80% of them counted one time only. Roughly 2.1% of the sample belongs to the ten largest clones.

The sequence was obtained from a man aged 65-85 years with acute or convalescent COVID-19. The sequenced sample was peripheral blood. The receptor chain draws on TRBV28 and TRBJ1-1, with a tentative D gene TRBD1 over 6 matching bases. Here the CDR3 is given as CATLGGVLTEAFF. The DNA is as follows: TGTGCCACCCTAGGGGGGGTGCTCACTGAAGCTTTCTTT.